This entry describes one TCR beta chain. As yet, its antigen is unknown. This sample stems from a study of OX40 agonist ivuxolimab in advanced cancers. General study findings and limits: Low normalized T-cell clonal expansion was additionally recorded for some nonresponders. CD8+ T cells were the subset that, on average, had more expanded clones than CD4+.

The method was immunoSEQ multiplex PCR; TCRdb's version includes in-frame clones alone and lacks a portion of them. In the table there are 55,000 to 70,000 clones, approximately 86% of which are singletons. The origin of this receptor is an adult with an advanced solid tumor such as melanoma, head and neck, liver or kidney cancer. Here the sequenced sample was CD4+ or CD8+ T cells sorted from blood, taken in a trial of the OX40 agonist ivuxolimab.

In DNA, the CDR3 is TGTGCCAGCAGTTACCGGGGGCGGGGGAGCACTGAAGCTTTCTTT. Protein: CASSYRGRGSTEAFF. The rearrangement uses TRBV28 and TRBJ1-1, with TRBD1 as a possible D gene (6 bases). CDR3 size: 15 residues. V lost 4 bases to trimming and J lost 4 bases, with 16 bases between them. The germline CDR1 and CDR2 sequences are MDHEN and SYDVKM.